This record looks at one T cell receptor (beta chain) sequence and its context. This sample was taken from a study of blood T cell repertoires in COVID-19. Method: immunoSEQ multiplex PCR; TCRdb's copy keeps in-frame clones and lacks some. The sample contains about 130,000 clones, around 86% of which appear only once. This TCR derives from a man aged 45-60 years who had recovered from COVID-19. Sequences were obtained from PBMCs or T cells enriched from blood (not recorded which).

The CDR3 DNA reads TGTGCCAGCAGTCTCGGACAGGGATCCGCTTCTGGAAACACCATATATTTT. This encodes CASSLGQGSASGNTIYF. The chain is built from TRBV27 and TRBJ1-3; the match to TRBD1 covers 8 bases. Germline trimming cut 5 bases from V and 1 base from J; bases unmatched to any gene: 10. CDR3 length: 17 amino acids. Looked up from germline, CDR1 is MNHEY and CDR2 is SMNVEV (reference sequence).